The clone carrying this T cell receptor beta chain has a single count. Profiling relied on immunoSEQ multiplex PCR, and the TCRdb table lists in-frame clones only, not all of them. The sample lists fewer than 55,000 clones, around 86% occurring once. After removal of 4 bases from V and 3 bases from J, the junction contained 9 bases not matched to a gene. The CDR3 loop spans 16 amino acids. The V gene's germline CDR1 is MNHEY and CDR2 SMNVEV (reference sequence). This sample was included in a study of blood T cell repertoires in COVID-19. Background on the study: Samples representing acute and convalescent COVID-19 were sourced from the United States, Italy and Spain. PBMCs, B-cell-depleted T cells, or T cells provided the cDNA or gDNA that made up the material.

The TCR originated in a woman aged 55-69 years with acute or convalescent COVID-19. The sequenced sample was peripheral blood. The chain is built from TRBV27 and TRBJ2-7; 10 nucleotides agree with TRBD1. CDR3 in amino acids: CASSSARQGAFYEQYF. The CDR3 DNA reads as TGTGCCAGCAGTTCCGCCCGACAGGGGGCGTTCTACGAGCAGTACTTC.